This TCR beta chain is from a study of blood T cell repertoires in COVID-19. Study information: Researchers got acute and convalescent COVID-19 samples from the United States, Italy and Spain.

Clones were read by immunoSEQ multiplex PCR, and TCRdb kept only the in-frame ones, dropping some. The sample lists about 150,000 clones, more than 75% seen once, with about 3.9% in the top ten. The V end was cut by 4 bases, the J end by 2 bases, with 3 bases between. CDR3 length equals 11 residues. Germline lookup yields CDR1 SGHNT and CDR2 YYREEE (reference sequence). The TCR originated in a man in his fifties or sixties with acute or convalescent COVID-19. The rearrangement links TRBV5-4 to TRBJ2-5; D not resolved. Sequenced material: peripheral blood. DNA of the CDR3: TGTGCCAGCAGCCATCAAGAGACCCAGTACTTC. Its protein is CASSHQETQYF.